This passage covers 20 T cell receptor beta chains from one sample sequenced in a study of blood T cell repertoires in COVID-19. Sequencing was performed with immunoSEQ multiplex PCR; in TCRdb, only in-frame clones are kept and a portion is missing. This table has about 69,000 clones, just under 80% appearing once. Sequenced input: peripheral blood. Source of these receptors: a human donor in a cohort sampled during active COVID-19.

This chain links TRBV7-2 with TRBJ1-2; D is unresolved. Germline V gene data show CDR1 as SGHTA and CDR2 as FQGNSA. V dropped 2 bases and J dropped 5 bases, with 18 bases sitting between them. CDR3 length: 16 residues. The CDR3 DNA follows: TGTGCCAGCAGCTTAAGCCGGGGTTCTAGGACTTATGGCTACACCTTC. Its protein product is CASSLSRGSRTYGYTF.

This chain's CDR3 is CASSITGGSETQYF. In nucleotides, the CDR3 is TGTGCCAGTAGTATAACCGGGGGATCGGAGACCCAGTACTTC. The V call is TRBV19, the J call TRBJ2-5; tentatively, D is TRBD2 (6 bases). The germline V gene has CDR1 LNHDA and CDR2 SQIVND (reference sequence). Trimming took off 2 bases at V and 5 bases at J, with 12 bases between the two ends. The CDR3 extends over 14 amino acids. Based on the CDR3 plus reference TRBV19 and TRBJ2-5, the full variable domain is DGGITQSPKYLFRKEGQNVTLSCEQNLNHDAMYWYRQDPGQGLRLIYYSQIVNDFQKGDIAEGYSVSREKKESFPLTVTSAQKNPTAFYLCASSITGGSETQYFGPGTRLLVL.

V gene TRBV24-1 combines with J gene TRBJ2-3; 10 nucleotides agree with TRBD1. CDR1 is KGHDR and CDR2 is SFDVKD in the germline V gene. There are 16 residues in the CDR3. Trimming took 3 bases from V and 1 from J; bases not matched to a gene: 3. CDR3 coding DNA: TGTGCCACCAGTGATCCTGGGACAGGGGGCACAGATACGCAGTATTTT. Protein product: CATSDPGTGGTDTQYF.

The chain has TRBV5-1 and TRBJ2-7; TRBD2 matches at 11 bases. With V trimmed by 4 bases and J by 2 bases, 2 bases remained unmatched. Germline CDR1 is SGHRS and CDR2 is YFSETQ. The CDR3 runs to 14 residues. CDR3 nucleotides: TGCGCCAGCAGCGGGACTAGCGGCCCCTACGAGCAGTACTTC. Translated: CASSGTSGPYEQYF.

The chain has TRBV5-1 and TRBJ2-6; 8 positions agree with TRBD2. V shed 4 bases and J 0 bases; nucleotides not matched to a gene: 15. The CDR3 covers 20 residues. Germline values: CDR1 SGHRS, CDR2 YFSETQ. In nucleotides, the CDR3 is TGCGCCAGCAGCAAAGGGAGCGGGGGCCTTTCAAGCTCTGGGGCCAACGTCCTGACTTTC. Its protein product is CASSKGSGGLSSSGANVLTF.

This rearrangement joins TRBV4-1 to TRBJ2-3, with D possibly being TRBD1 (5 bases). The germline V gene encodes CDR1 MGHRA and CDR2 YSYEKL. Trimming removed 0 bases at V and 1 base at J, with 8 bases between. The CDR3 spans 15 residues. This chain's CDR3 is CASSQEGARTDTQYF. The CDR3 coding sequence is TGCGCCAGCAGCCAAGAAGGGGCACGCACAGATACGCAGTATTTT.

The chain links TRBV13 to TRBJ1-3; 7 nucleotides match TRBD1. V trimming: 5 bases; J trimming: 8 bases; junction bases outside the gene matches: 6. This CDR3 comprises 13 residues. The germline V gene has CDR1 PRHDT and CDR2 FYEKMQ (reference sequence). CDR3 in DNA: TGTGCCAGCAGCCTAACCAGGGGGGACACCATATATTTT. Translated, it gives CASSLTRGDTIYF. The full variable domain, in which reference TRBV13 and TRBJ1-3 provide the parts outside the CDR3, is AAGVIQSPRHLIKEKRETATLKCYPIPRHDTVYWYQQGPGQDPQFLISFYEKMQSDKGSIPDRFSAQQFSDYHSELNMSSLELGDSALYFCASSLTRGDTIYFGEGSWLTVV.

V is TRBV7-8 and J is TRBJ1-6, with TRBD1 matching over 8 bases. Germline loops: CDR1 SGHVS, CDR2 FQNEAQ. The V and J ends lost 5 bases and 0 bases, in that order; junction bases with no gene match: 9. The CDR3 loop spans 18 amino acids. The CDR3 is CASSLGQGTSSYNSPLHF. In DNA, the CDR3 is TGTGCCAGCAGCCTAGGACAGGGAACTAGCTCCTATAATTCACCCCTCCACTTT.

This chain uses TRBV5-1 with TRBJ1-2, with D possibly matching TRBD1 (6 bases). This CDR3 is built from 15 residues. V was cut by 5 bases and J by 4 bases, with 18 bases left in between. From germline, CDR1 is SGHRS and CDR2 YFSETQ. CDR3 nucleotides: TGCGCCAGCAGTTTACAGGGCGTTGAGACCTATGGCTACACCTTC. Protein sequence: CASSLQGVETYGYTF.

The chain carries TRBV5-8 and TRBJ2-7; TRBD1 matches 8 bases. The V and J ends lost 5 bases and 6 bases, in that order; junction bases with no gene match: 10. Germline V CDR1 and CDR2: SGHTS, YDEGEE. The CDR3 totals 14 residues. The DNA of the CDR3 is TGTGCCAGCAGAAGAACAGGGGGTGGTGGCGAGCAGTACTTC. Its protein is CASRRTGGGGEQYF.

The chain couples TRBV5-1 to TRBJ2-3; D uncertain. Trimming took off 4 bases at V and 6 bases at J, with 6 bases between the two ends. This CDR3 comprises 11 residues. Per the germline V gene, CDR1 is SGHRS and CDR2 is YFSETQ. The CDR3 protein is CASSVSDTQYF. The CDR3 DNA follows: TGCGCCAGCAGCGTCTCTGATACGCAGTATTTT.

This rearrangement joins TRBV5-1 to TRBJ1-2; TRBD1 aligns across 9 bases. Germline V CDR1 and CDR2: SGHRS, YFSETQ. The CDR3 runs 15 residues. Trimming removed 2 bases from V and 3 bases from J; junction bases left unmatched: 5. The CDR3 reads CASSFGDRDHYGYTF. CDR3 nucleotides: TGCGCCAGCAGCTTTGGGGACAGGGACCACTATGGCTACACCTTC.

V and J are TRBV15 and TRBJ1-5, with D hard to call. The CDR3 contains 15 residues. Trimming removed 3 bases from V and 1 base from J, with 10 bases in between. Germline values: CDR1 LNHNV, CDR2 YYDKDF (reference sequence). CDR3 nucleotide sequence: TGTGCCACCAGCAGGCTTGGGCAGAGCAATCAGCCCCAGCATTTT. As protein: CATSRLGQSNQPQHF.

The chain links TRBV19 to TRBJ1-5, with a weak D call TRBD1 (6 bases). CDR3 length equals 15 residues. V was cut by 6 bases and J by 7 bases, with 19 bases left in between. Germline CDR1 reads LNHDA; CDR2 reads SQIVND (reference sequence). DNA for the CDR3: TGTGCCAGTAGCCTTGGACACCTCAGGGGACAGCCCCAGCATTTT. Its protein product is CASSLGHLRGQPQHF.

This clone was counted a single time. V usage is TRBV6-5 and J usage is TRBJ2-1, with D unresolved. V lost 8 bases and J 3 bases, leaving 5 bases between the germline ends. This CDR3 is 11 amino acids long. The germline CDR1 and CDR2 sequences are MNHEY and SVGAGI. CDR3 protein: CASRGYNEQFF. The CDR3 bases are TGTGCCAGCCGAGGCTACAATGAGCAGTTCTTC.

About this clone: This sample includes further DNA sequences coding for the same CDR3. V is TRBV19 and J is TRBJ2-2; D perhaps matches TRBD1 (7 bases). Germline loops: CDR1 LNHDA, CDR2 SQIVND (reference sequence). The V and J ends lost 3 bases and 1 base respectively, with 9 bases between them. This CDR3 spans 15 amino acids. CDR3 DNA: TGTGCCAGTAGTATCAGGGGGGAGAACACCGGGGAGCTGTTTTTT. Its protein is CASSIRGENTGELFF.

The rearrangement uses TRBV4-1 and TRBJ1-2; D gene uncertain. Trimming took 0 bases from V and 6 from J, leaving 17 bases between them. CDR3 length: 16 amino acids. CDR1 is MGHRA, CDR2 YSYEKL, per germline. The CDR3 bases are TGCGCCAGCAGCCAAGAAACGGCAGAAAGCGGGCATGGCTACACCTTC. Translating it yields CASSQETAESGHGYTF.

The V and J genes are TRBV14 and TRBJ2-7, with a tentative D call TRBD2 (6 bases). CDR1 is SGHDN and CDR2 is FVKESK in the germline V gene. The germline V and J ends were trimmed by 1 base and 0 bases, with 10 bases remaining between them. The CDR3 totals 15 residues. CDR3 DNA: TGTGCCAGCAGCCAAGCTACTAGCAACTCCTACGAGCAGTACTTC. Translation gives CASSQATSNSYEQYF.

The chain carries TRBV5-4 and TRBJ2-2, with 7 bases aligning to TRBD2. The V and J ends lost 3 bases and 1 base, in that order; junction bases with no gene match: 6. The CDR3 loop spans 16 amino acids. CDR1 and CDR2 from the germline V gene are SGHNT and YYREEE (reference sequence). CDR3 in DNA: TGTGCCAGCAGCTCGGGACTACCCCTGAACACCGGGGAGCTGTTTTTT. It is translated as CASSSGLPLNTGELFF.

The sample holds many counts of this clone. The gene calls are TRBV7-9 and TRBJ2-7; D is unclear. V dropped 5 bases and J dropped 4 bases, with 6 bases sitting between them. This CDR3 is built from 11 residues. CDR1 is SEHNR and CDR2 is FQNEAQ in the germline V gene (reference sequence). The CDR3 loop reads CASSNEYEQYF. The CDR3 DNA reads TGTGCCAGCAGCAACGAGTACGAGCAGTACTTC.